A selection of T cell receptor beta chains follows, all from one sample in a study of blood T cell repertoires in COVID-19. The table came from immunoSEQ multiplex PCR; TCRdb's copy has only in-frame clones and leaves some out. The data contain 70,000 to 90,000 clones, more than 75% of them singletons. The sequencing sample was made of peripheral blood. These TCRs come from a man of 80 years or more with active or convalescent COVID-19. Each CDR3 is given with its conserved first and last residue. D genes are given only for firm matches. Expanded clones get a size class; other rows say once, few or many, or leave the size out.

TRBJ1-4 TRBV11-3 . TRBD1 TGTGCCAGCAGCTTAGCTGGGACAGGGAATGAAAAACTGTTTTTT CASSLAGTGNEKLFF
TRBJ1-4 TRBV4-1 . TRBD1 TGCGCCAGCAGCCTACGTAGGGGGCCTAATGAAAAACTGTTTTTT CASSLRRGPNEKLFF
TRBJ2-1 TRBV2 once TRBD1 TGTGCCAGCAGTGAAGCGGGGGGACAGGGGGCCAACAATGAGCAGTTCTTC CASSEAGGQGANNEQFF
TRBJ1-2 TRBV7-9 . . TGTGCCAGCAGCTTAGATGCAGGGCTCTATGGCTACACCTTC CASSLDAGLYGYTF
TRBJ1-2 TRBV6-5 once . TGTGCCAGCAAACCCAAAACGGAGACGGGCTACACCTTC CASKPKTETGYTF
TRBJ2-1 TRBV6-5 . . TGTGCCAGCAGTTACTCGACGGGGTACAATGAGCAGTTCTTC CASSYSTGYNEQFF
TRBJ2-1 TRBV7-3 . . TGTGCCAGCAGCTTGGGGGCCAACAATGAGCAGTTCTTC CASSLGANNEQFF
TRBJ2-6 TRBV5-1 few . TGCGCCAGCAGCTTGGTCGGGAGCTCTGGGGCCAACGTCCTGACTTTC CASSLVGSSGANVLTF
TRBJ1-1 TRBV19 . TRBD1 TGTGCCAGTAGTCTAAGGACAGGTATTGAAGCTTTCTTT CASSLRTGIEAFF
TRBJ1-3 TRBV5-1 . . TGCGCCAGCAGCTTGTTCCTGGGAAACACCATATATTTT CASSLFLGNTIYF
TRBJ1-5 TRBV6-2/TRBV6-3 once TRBD1 TGTGCCAGCAGTTCCAGGGCAGGGGGCTACCAGCCCCAGCATTTT CASSSRAGGYQPQHF
TRBJ2-5 TRBV5-4 . TRBD2 TGTGCCAGCAGCTTGGGACTAGCGGGGGCCTCCAGGGCCCAAGAGACCCAGTACTTC CASSLGLAGASRAQETQYF
TRBJ1-1 TRBV10-3 . . TGTGCCATCAGTGCGCGGGGCGGCACTGAAGCTTTCTTT CAISARGGTEAFF
TRBJ2-2 TRBV7-3 . TRBD2 TGTGCCAGCAGCTTAATTCCAGCGGGAGGTTCTCCCGGGGAGCTGTTTTTT CASSLIPAGGSPGELFF
TRBJ1-2 TRBV5-3 . . TGTGCCAGAAGCTTGCCCCCAGGGGCTGGTGGCTACACCTTC CARSLPPGAGGYTF
TRBJ1-1 TRBV15 . . TGTGCCACCGGCAGAGGTCTTGGGTCGGAGACTGAAGCTTTCTTT CATGRGLGSETEAFF
TRBJ1-1 TRBV11-2 . . TGTGCCAGCAGCTTAGATCGTAATCCTGAAGCTTTCTTT CASSLDRNPEAFF
TRBJ2-1 TRBV28 . . TGTGCCAGCAGTTTATTGGTCAGGGAAATACCGCAGTTCTTC CASSLLVREIPQFF
TRBJ2-2 TRBV24-1 once . TGTGCCACCAGTGCGGCCAGACAGAACACCGGGGAGCTGTTTTTT CATSAARQNTGELFF
TRBJ1-6 TRBV28 . TRBD1 TGTGCCAGCAGTGGTCCGGGACAGGGGTTTAGCTCCTATAATTCACCCCTCCACTTT CASSGPGQGFSSYNSPLHF
TRBJ1-1 TRBV10-3 . . TGTGCCATCACCCCCCGCAGCGGCACTGAAGCTTTCTTT CAITPRSGTEAFF
TRBJ1-3 TRBV5-1 . . TGCGCCAGTCGACCGGCGGGCCTAAACACCATATATTTT CASRPAGLNTIYF
TRBJ1-3 TRBV19 . . TGTGCCAGTAGTATTGGCCAGCGGATCTCTGGAAACACCATATATTTT CASSIGQRISGNTIYF
TRBJ1-2 TRBV19 . . TGTGCCACCAACACCCCCTCGACAAAGAATCCTTTTGGCTACACCTTC CATNTPSTKNPFGYTF
TRBJ2-5 TRBV7-9 . . TGTGCCAGCAGCGCGCTTTGGGGTATGGGGCTAGAGACCCAGTACTTC CASSALWGMGLETQYF
TRBJ2-5 TRBV5-1 . . TGCGCCAGCAGCTTGGCAGTCGAGACCCAGTACTTC CASSLAVETQYF
TRBJ2-5 TRBV30 . TRBD2 TGTGCCTGGAAGCGGGACGAGGACTTGAGGGGAGAGACCCAGTACTTC CAWKRDEDLRGETQYF
TRBJ1-1 TRBV19 . TRBD1 TGTGCCAGTAGCCACCGAGGACAGGGAGGGACTGAAGCTTTCTTT CASSHRGQGGTEAFF
TRBJ2-1 TRBV11-3 . . TGTGCCAGCAGCTTAGGACAGGAATACAATGAGCAGTTCTTC CASSLGQEYNEQFF
TRBJ2-3 TRBV21-1 . . TGTGCCAGAAATAGCGGGAGAGATATCACAGATACGCAGTATTTT CARNSGRDITDTQYF
TRBJ2-5 TRBV24-1 . TRBD1 TGTGCCACCAGTGAGCCAGGGACAGGAAGACAAGAGACCCAGTACTTC CATSEPGTGRQETQYF
TRBJ1-1 TRBV10-2 . . TGCGCCAGCAGTGAGGCGTCGATGTATACTGAAGCTTTCTTT CASSEASMYTEAFF
TRBJ1-2 TRBV5-4 . . TGTGCCAGCAGCTCCGGACAGCTAGCTAACTATGGCTACACCTTC CASSSGQLANYGYTF
TRBJ2-1 TRBV28 . . TGTGCCAGCAGTTTATGGGCCCAGGGCGACGAGCAGTTCTTC CASSLWAQGDEQFF
TRBJ2-3 TRBV7-6 . . TGTGCCAGCAGCCAGACAAACGGCTTCACAGATACGCAGTATTTT CASSQTNGFTDTQYF
TRBJ1-3 TRBV6-5 . TRBD1 TGTGCCAGCAGCTTGGACAGGGTGGCTGGAAACACCATATATTTT CASSLDRVAGNTIYF
TRBJ2-3 TRBV5-1 . TRBD2 TGCGCCAGCAGCTTGGTAGCGGGAGTGGGCCCAGATACGCAGTATTTT CASSLVAGVGPDTQYF
TRBJ1-5 TRBV11-3 . TRBD1 TGTGCCAGCAGCTTAGACAACAGGGGCGGGAGCAATCAGCCCCAGCATTTT CASSLDNRGGSNQPQHF
TRBJ2-2 TRBV11-2 . . TGTGCCAGCGGATCGACTCTGTTTTTT CASGSTLFF
TRBJ1-2 TRBV5-5 . TRBD1 TGTGCCAGCAGCTTGGGTGGGGACAGCCGTCATGGCTACACCTTC CASSLGGDSRHGYTF
TRBJ2-1 TRBV30 . . TGTGCCTGGAGTGGAGGGTGGTTAGAGTTCTTC CAWSGGWLEFF
TRBJ1-5 TRBV6-6 . . TGTGCCAGCAGTTATGGGGGACTCAATCAGCCCCAGCATTTT CASSYGGLNQPQHF
TRBJ1-1 TRBV28 . . TGTGCCAGCAGCCCTTTAGCCCGCAGTTTCTTTGCGGAAGCTTTCTTT CASSPLARSFFAEAFF
TRBJ2-1 TRBV7-2 . . TGTGCCAGCAGCTTTACAGTCTCCTACAATGAGCAGTTCTTC CASSFTVSYNEQFF
TRBJ2-2 TRBV11-2 . TRBD2 TGTGCCAGCAGCGCAACTAGCGGGCGAGCCGGGGAGCTGTTTTTT CASSATSGRAGELFF
TRBJ2-1 TRBV9 . . TGTGCCAGCAGCGTAGCTGCGGGGGCCGTCGGCGATGAGCAGTTCTTC CASSVAAGAVGDEQFF
TRBJ1-5 TRBV9 . . TGTGCCAGCAGCGGAGGGCTGGGCAATCAGCCCCAGCATTTT CASSGGLGNQPQHF
TRBJ2-1 TRBV24-1 . TRBD2 TGTGCCACCAGTGATTCGAACCTGGGCGGGGGGAGTTCCTACAATGAGCAGTTCTTC CATSDSNLGGGSSYNEQFF
TRBJ2-6 TRBV30 few . TGTGCCTGGAACCTACAGGGTACTGGGGCCAACGTCCTGACTTTC CAWNLQGTGANVLTF
TRBJ1-4 TRBV28 . . TGTGCCATCACGACCAACAGGGTGGATGAAAAACTGTTTTTT CAITTNRVDEKLFF
TRBJ1-1 TRBV5-1 . TRBD1 TGCGCCAGCAGCTGGACAGGGGGTGAAGCTTTCTTT CASSWTGGEAFF
TRBJ1-2 TRBV19 . . TGTGCCAGTAGTATAGGTCGCGGGACTACTAACTATGGCTACACCTTC CASSIGRGTTNYGYTF